This is a list of T cell receptor beta chains from one sample in a study of T cells in Graves' hyperthyroidism and ophthalmopathy. TCRdb reprocessed the multiplex PCR reads with MiXCR, giving one entry per CDR3 protein. Among a few hundred thousand distinct CDR3 sequences listed, around 13% were seen once. The sequenced material came from blood. The origin of the receptors is a woman younger than 45 with Graves' ophthalmopathy. CDR3s include the opening cysteine and the closing phenylalanine or tryptophan. The D gene is left open where the match is weak. The listing skips clone size in some rows; elsewhere it reads once, few, many or a size class.

DNA: TGTGCCAGCAGTCTACTAGTCCCGAACTACGAGCAGTACTTC; CDR3: CASSLLVPNYEQYF; D: -; size: many; J: TRBJ2-7; V: TRBV6-1
DNA: TGTGCCAGCAGCTTGTTACAGGGGAACACCGGGGAGCTGTTTTTT; CDR3: CASSLLQGNTGELFF; D: -; size: many; J: TRBJ2-2; V: TRBV11-2
DNA: TGTGCCAGCTCACCACCTACTAGCCGGAGCACAGATACGCAGTATTTT; CDR3: CASSPPTSRSTDTQYF; D: -; size: -; J: TRBJ2-3; V: TRBV18
DNA: TGCAGCGTCCCGACAGGGGCGAACACCGGGGAGCTGTTTTTT; CDR3: CSVPTGANTGELFF; D: TRBD1; size: few; J: TRBJ2-2; V: TRBV29-1
DNA: TGTGCCAGCAGCCTTTCCCCAGGGAGCTTTAATTCACCCCTCCACTTT; CDR3: CASSLSPGSFNSPLHF; D: -; size: many; J: TRBJ1-6; V: TRBV7-2
DNA: TGTGCCAGCAGCCTGCCCGGGGTGTCCTACAATGAGCAGTTCTTC; CDR3: CASSLPGVSYNEQFF; D: -; size: many; J: TRBJ2-1; V: TRBV28
DNA: TGTGCCAGCAGCTTAGAGGGGGGCGGGCCCTACGAGCAGTACTTC; CDR3: CASSLEGGGPYEQYF; D: -; size: many; J: TRBJ2-7; V: TRBV11-2
DNA: TGTGCCAGCAGCGGCTCGGGGGGCAGGAACACCGGGGAGCTGTTTTTT; CDR3: CASSGSGGRNTGELFF; D: -; size: -; J: TRBJ2-2; V: TRBV9
DNA: TGTGCCAGCAGTCCAACCCGTTGGGATCCCGGGGAGCTGTTTTTT; CDR3: CASSPTRWDPGELFF; D: -; size: many; J: TRBJ2-2; V: TRBV27
DNA: TGTGCCAGCAGCGGCGACCGAGGTAATTCACCCCTCCACTTT; CDR3: CASSGDRGNSPLHF; D: -; size: many; J: TRBJ1-6; V: TRBV28
DNA: TGTGCCAGCAGTGAAGCTCCATGGACTGGAGCCGTATCGAACACTGAAGCTTTCTTT; CDR3: CASSEAPWTGAVSNTEAFF; D: -; size: many; J: TRBJ1-1; V: TRBV6-1
DNA: TGTGCCACCAGAACAGGGGACTCCTACAATGAGCAGTTCTTC; CDR3: CATRTGDSYNEQFF; D: TRBD1; size: -; J: TRBJ2-1; V: TRBV28
DNA: TGTGCCAGCAGCTTAACAGGGATGGCTTCTGGAAACACCATATATTTT; CDR3: CASSLTGMASGNTIYF; D: -; size: many; J: TRBJ1-3; V: TRBV11-3
DNA: TGTGCCAGCTCACCACCGAGGGGCTGGGGTACTGAAGCTTTCTTT; CDR3: CASSPPRGWGTEAFF; D: -; size: many; J: TRBJ1-1; V: TRBV18
DNA: TGCAGTGCTGCCCGCGCTAGCGGGGGGAGGGGGGAGCTGTTTTTT; CDR3: CSAARASGGRGELFF; D: TRBD2; size: -; J: TRBJ2-2; V: TRBV20-1
DNA: TGTGCCAGCAGACGCGCGACAGTCTACAATTTGAACACTGAAGCTTTCTTT; CDR3: CASRRATVYNLNTEAFF; D: -; size: many; J: TRBJ1-1; V: TRBV28
DNA: TGTGCCAGCCGGCCGGGCAGACTTAATGAAAAACTGTTTTTT; CDR3: CASRPGRLNEKLFF; D: -; size: -; J: TRBJ1-4; V: TRBV2
DNA: TGTGCCAGCAGTTATGGGGGGGCCGGCAATGAGCAGTTCTTC; CDR3: CASSYGGAGNEQFF; D: -; size: many; J: TRBJ2-1; V: TRBV12-3/TRBV12-4
DNA: TGTGCCAGCAGCTTAGGAGGGGTTTCTGGAATCTACGAGCAGTACTTC; CDR3: CASSLGGVSGIYEQYF; D: -; size: many; J: TRBJ2-7; V: TRBV11-2
DNA: TGTGCCAGCGACAGGGCAGAGGGCTACAATGAGCAGTTCTTC; CDR3: CASDRAEGYNEQFF; D: TRBD1; size: many; J: TRBJ2-1; V: TRBV7-9
DNA: TGTGCCTGGGGGACAGGGATGAACACTGAAGCTTTCTTT; CDR3: CAWGTGMNTEAFF; D: TRBD1; size: few; J: TRBJ1-1; V: TRBV30
DNA: TGTGCCAGCTCGCAACACAGCACAGATACGCAGTATTTT; CDR3: CASSQHSTDTQYF; D: -; size: many; J: TRBJ2-3; V: TRBV18
DNA: TGTGCCAGCAGTGTTCAGACCAATGAAAAACTGTTTTTT; CDR3: CASSVQTNEKLFF; D: -; size: -; J: TRBJ1-4; V: TRBV2
DNA: TGCAGTGCTAGTAAGGGACAGGGGGCGTGGGAGCAGTACTTC; CDR3: CSASKGQGAWEQYF; D: TRBD1; size: many; J: TRBJ2-7; V: TRBV20-1
DNA: TGTGCCAGCACGGCTAGGAGGGGGGGCGGCACAGATACGCAGTATTTT; CDR3: CASTARRGGGTDTQYF; D: -; size: many; J: TRBJ2-3; V: TRBV12-3/TRBV12-4
DNA: TGTGCCTGGAGTGTTGCTAGCGGGACCTACAATGAGCAGTTCTTC; CDR3: CAWSVASGTYNEQFF; D: TRBD2; size: many; J: TRBJ2-1; V: TRBV30
DNA: TGTGCCAGCAGTCAGCGGACAGGGAACAATGAGCAGTTCTTC; CDR3: CASSQRTGNNEQFF; D: TRBD1; size: -; J: TRBJ2-1; V: TRBV6-1
DNA: TGTGCCATCAGCCTGACAGGGGGCTCCGGAAACACCATATATTTT; CDR3: CAISLTGGSGNTIYF; D: TRBD1; size: many; J: TRBJ1-3; V: TRBV10-3
DNA: TGCGCCAGCAGCCAACCAGTAGGTATGCCTGAAGCTTTCTTT; CDR3: CASSQPVGMPEAFF; D: -; size: -; J: TRBJ1-1; V: TRBV4-1
DNA: TGTGCCTGGAGTCCCTATGGGACAGGCAATCAGCCCCAGCATTTT; CDR3: CAWSPYGTGNQPQHF; D: TRBD1; size: many; J: TRBJ1-5; V: TRBV30
DNA: TGTGCCAGTAGTCCCAGACCTGCGGGGGGGTACAATGAGCAGTTCTTC; CDR3: CASSPRPAGGYNEQFF; D: TRBD2; size: many; J: TRBJ2-1; V: TRBV19
DNA: TGCGCCAGCAGCCCGGGACAGAACCCCTCTGGAAACACCATATATTTT; CDR3: CASSPGQNPSGNTIYF; D: TRBD1; size: few; J: TRBJ1-3; V: TRBV5-1
DNA: TGCAGTGCTAGAGATGGCGGTGGCATGGAGACCCAGTACTTC; CDR3: CSARDGGGMETQYF; D: -; size: many; J: TRBJ2-5; V: TRBV20-1
DNA: TGTGCCAGCAGCTTATCCCCAATTCCCAATGAGCAGTTCTTC; CDR3: CASSLSPIPNEQFF; D: -; size: many; J: TRBJ2-1; V: TRBV11-3
DNA: TGTGCCAGCAGTGATTGGGGTAACTCTCAGCCCCAGCATTTT; CDR3: CASSDWGNSQPQHF; D: -; size: few; J: TRBJ1-5; V: TRBV6-1
DNA: TGTGCCAGCAGTGTGGATGGGGTGGGGCGGACTAGCCAGCCCCAGCATTTT; CDR3: CASSVDGVGRTSQPQHF; D: -; size: many; J: TRBJ1-5; V: TRBV2
DNA: TGTGCCTGGAGAGTAGGGGATACGCAGTATTTT; CDR3: CAWRVGDTQYF; D: -; size: -; J: TRBJ2-3; V: TRBV30